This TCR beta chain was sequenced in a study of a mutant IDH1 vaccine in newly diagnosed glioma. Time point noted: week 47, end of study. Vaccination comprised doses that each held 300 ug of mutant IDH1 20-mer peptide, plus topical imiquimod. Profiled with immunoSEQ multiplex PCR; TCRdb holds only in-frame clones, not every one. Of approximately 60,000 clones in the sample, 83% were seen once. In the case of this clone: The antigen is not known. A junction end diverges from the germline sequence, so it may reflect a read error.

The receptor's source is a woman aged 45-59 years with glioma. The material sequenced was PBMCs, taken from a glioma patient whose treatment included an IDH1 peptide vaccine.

The CDR3 DNA reads as TGCGCCAGCAGTGAGTCGTCAGCACCCCCGCGGGCCTTC. This encodes CASSESSAPPRAF. The chain carries TRBV10-1 and TRBJ1-2; D is unresolved. This CDR3 has 13 amino acids. Looked up from germline, CDR1 is WNHNN and CDR2 is SYGVQD (reference sequence).